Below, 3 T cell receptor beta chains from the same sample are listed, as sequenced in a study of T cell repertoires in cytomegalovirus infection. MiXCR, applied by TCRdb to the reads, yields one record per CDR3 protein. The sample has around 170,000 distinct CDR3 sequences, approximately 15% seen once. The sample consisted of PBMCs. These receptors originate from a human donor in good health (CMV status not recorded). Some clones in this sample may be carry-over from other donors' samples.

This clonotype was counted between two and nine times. CDR3 sequence (DNA): TGTGCCAGCCGGACAGACTACAATGAGCAGTTCTTC. It codes for CASRTDYNEQFF. The genes are TRBV19 and TRBJ2-1; D may be TRBD1 (6 bases). Germline lookup yields CDR1 LNHDA and CDR2 SQIVND (reference sequence). The V and J ends lost 9 bases and 3 bases respectively, with 9 bases between them. The length of the CDR3 is 12 residues.

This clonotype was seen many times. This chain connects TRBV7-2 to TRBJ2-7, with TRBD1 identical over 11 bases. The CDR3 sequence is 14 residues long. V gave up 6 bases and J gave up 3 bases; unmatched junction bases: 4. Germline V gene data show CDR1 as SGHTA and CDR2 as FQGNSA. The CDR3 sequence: CASSRDRGYYEQYF. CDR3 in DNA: TGTGCCAGCAGTCGGGACAGGGGGTACTACGAGCAGTACTTC.

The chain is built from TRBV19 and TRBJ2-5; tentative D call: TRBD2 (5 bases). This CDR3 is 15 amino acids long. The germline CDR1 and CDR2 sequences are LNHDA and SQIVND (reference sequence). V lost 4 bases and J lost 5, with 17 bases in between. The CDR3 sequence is CASSTAGSVGETQYF. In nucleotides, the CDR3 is TGTGCCAGTAGTACGGCGGGTAGTGTAGGGGAGACCCAGTACTTC. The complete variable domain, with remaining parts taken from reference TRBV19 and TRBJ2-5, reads DGGITQSPKYLFRKEGQNVTLSCEQNLNHDAMYWYRQDPGQGLRLIYYSQIVNDFQKGDIAEGYSVSREKKESFPLTVTSAQKNPTAFYLCASSTAGSVGETQYFGPGTRLLVL.